The next 32 T cell receptor beta chains were all read from a single sample in a study of OX40 agonist ivuxolimab in advanced cancers. Using immunoSEQ multiplex PCR, the repertoire was profiled, and TCRdb retains in-frame clones only, with some absent. The sample consists of 35,000 to 45,000 clones, 86% of them appearing once. Sample: CD4+ or CD8+ T cells sorted from blood, taken in a trial of the OX40 agonist ivuxolimab. All receptors derive from an adult with an advanced solid tumor such as melanoma, head and neck, liver or kidney cancer.

The V gene is TRBV5-4, the J gene TRBJ2-7, with D possibly being TRBD1 or TRBD2 (5 bases each). CDR1 and CDR2 (germline): SGHNT, YYREEE (reference sequence). Trimming removed 2 bases from V and 7 bases from J, with 16 bases in between. The CDR3 runs to 14 residues. This CDR3 reads CASSFGTPGEEQYF. The CDR3 region has the DNA TGTGCCAGCAGCTTCGGGACGCCAGGCGAAGAGCAGTACTTC. Together with reference TRBV5-4 and TRBJ2-7, the CDR3 gives the full variable domain: ETGVTQSPTHLIKTRGQQVTLRCSSQSGHNTVSWYQQALGQGPQFIFQYYREEENGRGNFPPRFSGLQFPNYSSELNVNALELDDSALYLCASSFGTPGEEQYFGPGTRLTVT.

The rearrangement uses TRBV4-3 and TRBJ2-3; TRBD2 aligns across 12 bases. This CDR3 has 16 residues. In germline, CDR1 is LGHNA, CDR2 YSLEER. J lost 0 bases, V lost 6 bases, and 4 bases had no gene match. CDR3: CASSSSGGASTDTQYF. In DNA form, the CDR3 reads TGCGCCAGCAGTTCTAGCGGGGGGGCTAGCACAGATACGCAGTATTTT.

The V gene is TRBV18, the J gene TRBJ2-7; D perhaps matches TRBD1 (6 bases). Trimming shortened V by 6 bases and J by 3 bases, and 9 bases separated the two germline ends. The germline V gene has CDR1 KGHSH and CDR2 LQKENI. The CDR3 is 12 residues long. DNA for the CDR3: TGTGCCAGCTCGCCGGACAGCTACGAGCAGTACTTC. Its protein is CASSPDSYEQYF. Full variable domain (outside the CDR3, taken from reference TRBV18 and TRBJ2-7): NAGVMQNPRHLVRRRGQEARLRCSPMKGHSHVYWYRQLPEEGLKFMVYLQKENIIDESGMPKERFSAEFPKEGPSILRIQQVVRGDSAAYFCASSPDSYEQYFGPGTRLTVT.

The count of this clone is one. This chain links TRBV7-9 with TRBJ2-2, with 9 nucleotides matching TRBD1. This CDR3 spans 14 amino acids. Germline V CDR1 and CDR2: SEHNR, FQNEAQ (reference sequence). Trimming at V came to 8 bases and at J to 5 bases, leaving 6 bases not matched to a gene. DNA for the CDR3: TGTGCCAGCCCCAGGACAGGGGCGACCGGGGAGCTGTTTTTT. It encodes CASPRTGATGELFF.

The V gene is TRBV7-8, the J gene TRBJ2-2; D gene uncertain. This CDR3 is built from 13 residues. V gave up 7 bases and J gave up 3 bases, with 9 bases separating them. Germline-derived CDR1 and CDR2 are SGHVS and FQNEAQ. The CDR3 region is CASTHRDTGELFF. CDR3 DNA: TGTGCCAGCACCCACCGGGACACCGGGGAGCTGTTTTTT. Filled out from reference TRBV7-8 and TRBJ2-2, the complete variable domain reads GAGVSQSPRYKVAKRGQDVALRCDPISGHVSLFWYQQALGQGPEFLTYFQNEAQLDKSGLPSDRFFAERPEGSVSTLKIQRTQQEDSAVYLCASTHRDTGELFFGEGSRLTVL.

This sequence joins TRBV27 and TRBJ2-1; 7 nucleotides match TRBD1. The germline CDR1 and CDR2 sequences are MNHEY and SMNVEV (reference sequence). J was trimmed by 6 bases and V by 2 bases; bases with no gene match: 7. CDR3 length: 15 amino acids. The CDR3 nucleotides are TGTGCCAGCAGTTTAGGCAGGGGGATTATCAATGAGCAGTTCTTC. Its translation is CASSLGRGIINEQFF.

This clone was seen only a few times. V and J are TRBV28 and TRBJ1-2; D call uncertain. Trimming removed 5 bases from V and 13 bases from J, with 11 bases in between. This CDR3 is built from 10 residues. Germline CDR1 MDHEN, CDR2 SYDVKM. The CDR3 loop reads CASSLTYPTF. CDR3 DNA: TGTGCCAGCAGTCTGACATATCCCACCTTC.

The chain carries TRBV27 and TRBJ1-1; D not resolved. Germline lookup yields CDR1 MNHEY and CDR2 SMNVEV (reference sequence). V was cut by 3 bases and J by 0 bases, with 8 bases left in between. The CDR3 contains 14 residues. The chain's CDR3 is CASSLAGMNTEAFF. CDR3 DNA: TGTGCCAGCAGTTTGGCAGGTATGAACACTGAAGCTTTCTTT.

The gene calls are TRBV11-2 and TRBJ2-7; D assignment may be TRBD1 or TRBD2 (5 bases each). CDR1 is SGHAT, CDR2 FQNNGV, per germline. V was pared by 5 bases and J by 3 bases, with 14 bases between. This CDR3 is built from 14 residues. The CDR3 nucleotides read TGTGCCAGCAGCCCTGGAAGGGGAGACTACGAGCAGTACGTC. Translating gives CASSPGRGDYEQYV.

The V and J genes are TRBV25-1 and TRBJ1-2; D gene uncertain. This CDR3 has 15 amino acids. CDR1 and CDR2 (germline): MGHDK, SYGVNS. The V end lost 3 bases, the J end lost 3 bases, and 14 bases lay between the germline ends. The CDR3 loop is CASSDTPSADYGYTF. CDR3 coding DNA: TGTGCCAGCAGTGATACCCCCTCTGCTGACTATGGCTACACCTTC.

Of note for this clone: The sample has other DNA sequences that encode this CDR3 too. The CDR3: CASSFSSYNEQFF. The DNA for the CDR3 is TGTGCCAGCAGTTTTAGCTCCTACAATGAGCAGTTCTTC. The rearrangement links TRBV7-2 to TRBJ2-1; D is ambiguous. CDR1 and CDR2 from the germline V gene are SGHTA and FQGNSA. The CDR3 contains 13 residues. V shed 6 bases and J shed 0 bases, with 6 bases lying between them. The whole variable domain, remainder taken from reference TRBV7-2 and TRBJ2-1, is GAGVSQSPSNKVTEKGKDVELRCDPISGHTALYWYRQSLGQGLEFLIYFQGNSAPDKSGLPSDRFSAERTGGSVSTLTIQRTQQEDSAVYLCASSFSSYNEQFFGPGTRLTVL.

V usage is TRBV28 and J usage is TRBJ1-3; D gene uncertain. This CDR3 is 16 amino acids long. Trimming cost V 6 bases and J 0 bases, with 15 bases left between them. Germline V lookup: CDR1 MDHEN, CDR2 SYDVKM. The chain's CDR3 is CASSLSSHTSGNTIYF. CDR3 in DNA: TGTGCCAGCAGCCTCTCTTCACACACCTCTGGAAACACCATATATTTT. The full variable domain, its missing parts supplied by reference TRBV28 and TRBJ1-3, is DVKVTQSSRYLVKRTGEKVFLECVQDMDHENMFWYRQDPGLGLRLIYFSYDVKMKEKGDIPEGYSVSREKKERFSLILESASTNQTSMYLCASSLSSHTSGNTIYFGEGSWLTVV.

The rearrangement uses TRBV28 and TRBJ1-1; 8 bases are a match to TRBD1. CDR1 and CDR2 from the germline V gene are MDHEN and SYDVKM. The CDR3 has 14 amino acids. The J segment lost 5 bases and the V segment lost 2 bases, leaving 4 bases of the junction unmatched. CDR3 residues: CASSLARGLTEAFF. In DNA form, the CDR3 reads TGTGCCAGCAGTTTAGCCAGGGGGCTTACTGAAGCTTTCTTT.

The J gene is TRBJ2-3, the V gene TRBV7-9; D possibly corresponds to TRBD1 (6 bases). This CDR3 region has 18 residues. Germline CDR1 and CDR2: SEHNR and FQNEAQ (reference sequence). Trimming left V 1 base short and J 1 base short, with 18 bases between. CDR3 loop: CASSLGLTGGRGTDTQYF. The CDR3 DNA is TGTGCCAGCAGCTTAGGCCTGACAGGCGGTAGGGGCACAGATACGCAGTATTTT.

The rearrangement uses TRBV5-1 and TRBJ2-7, with 9 bases aligning to TRBD1. The CDR3 runs 17 residues. Germline V gene lookup returns CDR1 SGHRS and CDR2 YFSETQ. The junction had 11 bases not matched to a gene; V was cut back by 3 bases and J by 1 base. In nucleotides, the CDR3 is TGCGCCAGCAGCTACGGACAGGGGCCTACCCTTTCCTACGAGCAGTACTTC. Amino acids: CASSYGQGPTLSYEQYF.

The chain employs TRBV6-5 and TRBJ2-7; D is ambiguous. The CDR3 runs 13 residues. V was clipped by 8 bases and J by 4 bases, with 15 bases between them. Looked up from germline, CDR1 is MNHEY and CDR2 is SVGAGI. CDR3 bases: TGTGCCAGCCCTAAAGACCCTTCTTACGAGCAGTACGTC. This sequence encodes CASPKDPSYEQYV.

The chain combines TRBV9 with TRBJ2-2; no reliable D call. The V and J ends lost 2 bases and 3 bases respectively, with 8 bases between them. The CDR3 spans 14 residues. Germline V gene sequence: CDR1 SGDLS, CDR2 YYNGEE. CDR3 sequence reads: CASSVGSYTGELFF. In DNA form, the CDR3 reads TGTGCCAGCAGCGTCGGCTCCTACACCGGGGAGCTGTTTTTT.

CDR3 DNA sequence: TGTGCCAGCAGCTCCCTCGCGGGACACCAGCCCCAGCATTTT. This encodes CASSSLAGHQPQHF. V and J are TRBV7-6 and TRBJ1-5, with a possible D match to TRBD1 (6 bases). Germline V gene sequence: CDR1 SGHVS, CDR2 FNYEAQ. Trimming pared 4 bases from V and 7 bases from J, leaving 14 bases between. This CDR3 has 14 amino acids.

This sequence joins TRBV19 and TRBJ1-5, with TRBD1 matching 7 bases. Trimming cost V 5 bases and J 5 bases; bases outside gene matches: 9. CDR1 and CDR2 from the germline V gene are LNHDA and SQIVND (reference sequence). This CDR3 comprises 15 residues. For the CDR3, the DNA is TGTGCCAGTAGTCCCCGGGACAGTACTTATCAGCCCCAGCATTTT. As protein: CASSPRDSTYQPQHF.

The chain has TRBV4-1 and TRBJ2-3; D remains unclear. Deletions cut 1 base from V and 6 bases from J, with 17 bases between. This CDR3 region has 16 residues. In germline, CDR1 is MGHRA, CDR2 YSYEKL. CDR3 region: CASSQGVTSGADTQYF. In DNA form, the CDR3 reads TGCGCCAGCAGCCAAGGTGTGACATCGGGCGCGGATACGCAGTATTTT.

The rearrangement links TRBV28 to TRBJ1-2; possibly TRBD1 for D (5 bases). With 4 bases removed from V and 8 bases from J, the gap between germline ends came to 17 bases. Germline CDR1 is MDHEN and CDR2 is SYDVKM. The CDR3 has 14 residues. The CDR3 sequence is CASSSGTSLEGYTF. For the CDR3, the DNA is TGTGCCAGCAGTTCCGGGACCTCGCTCGAGGGCTACACCTTC.

The rearrangement joins TRBV25-1 to TRBJ1-2; D possibly corresponds to TRBD1 (5 bases). This CDR3 spans 15 amino acids. Germline CDR1 is MGHDK and CDR2 is SYGVNS. The germline V and J ends were trimmed by 2 bases and 3 bases, with 13 bases remaining between them. The CDR3 DNA is TGTGCCAGCAGTGAAGCTGCAGGGCAGTACTATGGCTACACCTTC. This gives the protein CASSEAAGQYYGYTF.

The chain carries TRBV7-9 and TRBJ1-2, with D maybe TRBD1 (6 bases). The V gene lost 5 bases and the J gene lost 6 bases, with 19 bases spanning the gap. The CDR3 is made up of 15 amino acids. In germline, CDR1 is SEHNR, CDR2 FQNEAQ (reference sequence). CDR3 sequence (DNA): TGTGCCAGCAGCCCACCGTGGGGGGGCTTGGATGGCTACACCTTC. It codes for CASSPPWGGLDGYTF.

The chain combines TRBV4-1 with TRBJ1-1; maybe TRBD1 (6 bases). V lost 4 bases and J 8 bases, leaving 20 bases between the germline ends. This CDR3 is built from 15 residues. Germline V gene lookup returns CDR1 MGHRA and CDR2 YSYEKL. As DNA, the CDR3 is TGCGCCAGCAGCCTCACGGAGGGGGGATATAGGGAAGCTTTCTTT. This encodes CASSLTEGGYREAFF.

This clone was recorded many times. The V call is TRBV5-1, the J call TRBJ2-1, with 9 bases identical to TRBD1. The CDR3 covers 15 residues. Germline V gives CDR1 SGHRS, CDR2 YFSETQ. The trim removed 4 bases at V and 4 bases at J, leaving 6 bases unmatched. The CDR3 here is CASSLTGGAYNEQFF. CDR3 DNA sequence: TGCGCCAGCAGCCTTACAGGGGGCGCGTACAATGAGCAGTTCTTC.

The chain employs TRBV4-3 and TRBJ2-3; D uncertain. The CDR3 totals 13 residues. The germline gives CDR1 LGHNA, CDR2 YSLEER. V was trimmed by 3 bases and J by 0 bases, leaving 4 bases between them. DNA for the CDR3: TGCGCCAGCAGCCACACTAGCACAGATACGCAGTATTTT. It codes for CASSHTSTDTQYF.

The CDR3 DNA reads as TGTGCCAGCAGCCATCCTACAGGGTTAGCTGGAAACACCATATATTTT. It yields the protein CASSHPTGLAGNTIYF. The V call is TRBV7-2, the J call TRBJ1-3, with TRBD1 as a possible D gene (6 bases). Trimming pared 5 bases from V and 2 bases from J, leaving 16 bases between. Germline V gene data show CDR1 as SGHTA and CDR2 as FQGNSA. There are 16 residues in the CDR3.

The chain employs TRBV5-6 and TRBJ1-2, with TRBD1 matching over 8 bases. Germline CDR1 and CDR2: SGHDT and YYEEEE. J was trimmed by 3 bases and V by 7 bases; bases with no gene match: 5. CDR3 size: 13 residues. The CDR3 nucleotides are TGTGCCAGCCAACAGGGGGGACACTATGGCTACACCTTC. Its translation is CASQQGGHYGYTF. Full variable domain (missing parts from reference TRBV5-6 and TRBJ1-2): DAGVTQSPTHLIKTRGQQVTLRCSPKSGHDTVSWYQQALGQGPQFIFQYYEEEERQRGNFPDRFSGHQFPNYSSELNVNALLLGDSALYLCASQQGGHYGYTFGSGTRLTVV.

This chain links TRBV7-8 with TRBJ2-3, with D maybe TRBD1 (6 bases). CDR3 length: 18 residues. CDR1 and CDR2 from the germline V gene are SGHVS and FQNEAQ. Deletions cut 5 bases from V and 2 bases from J, with 23 bases between. CDR3 protein: CASSPIQTGDESTDTQYF. The CDR3 region has the DNA TGTGCCAGCAGCCCGATCCAGACAGGAGATGAATCCACAGATACGCAGTATTTT.

The chain carries TRBV9 and TRBJ1-1; D ambiguous. Germline CDR1 SGDLS, CDR2 YYNGEE. The germline V and J ends were trimmed by 0 bases and 0 bases, with 6 bases remaining between them. The CDR3 extends over 14 amino acids. CDR3 DNA sequence: TGTGCCAGCAGCGTAGGAATTTTGAACACTGAAGCTTTCTTT. This sequence encodes CASSVGILNTEAFF.

This clone was found a few times. The rearrangement links TRBV6-5 to TRBJ2-1, with D maybe TRBD2 (6 bases). Trimming cost V 6 bases and J 6 bases, with 15 bases left between them. The CDR3 has 14 residues. Germline V gene sequence: CDR1 MNHEY, CDR2 SVGAGI. CDR3 region: CASSIAEGRNEQFF. The DNA of the CDR3 is TGTGCCAGCAGCATAGCGGAGGGGCGCAATGAGCAGTTCTTC.

The chain carries TRBV7-2 and TRBJ1-1; 8 bases fit TRBD1. The CDR3 covers 14 residues. Per the germline V gene, CDR1 is SGHTA and CDR2 is FQGNSA. V gave up 3 bases and J gave up 2 bases; unmatched junction bases: 2. CDR3 sequence reads: CASSFGTGNTEAFF. The CDR3 nucleotides read TGTGCCAGCAGCTTCGGGACAGGAAACACTGAAGCTTTCTTT.